Presented here are 30 T cell receptor beta chains from one specimen sequenced in a study of blood T cell repertoires in COVID-19. Assay: immunoSEQ multiplex PCR; the TCRdb copy retains only in-frame clones and omits some. The data show 140,000 or so clones, 80% seen once. What was sequenced was peripheral blood. The receptors were sampled from a man in his 70s who had recovered from COVID-19.

This clone counts as medium-sized. The V gene is TRBV7-9, the J gene TRBJ1-1; TRBD1 aligns across 9 bases. This CDR3 is built from 15 residues. Losses at the gene ends were 4 bases for V and 2 bases for J; bases not matched to a gene: 5. Germline V gene sequence: CDR1 SEHNR, CDR2 FQNEAQ (reference sequence). The CDR3 bases are TGTGCCAGCAGCTCCGGGACAGGGAGTAACACTGAAGCTTTCTTT. This sequence encodes CASSSGTGSNTEAFF.

The chain couples TRBV5-1 to TRBJ2-5; D not certain. V lost 0 bases and J lost 1, with 4 bases in between. The CDR3 runs 13 residues. Germline-derived CDR1 and CDR2 are SGHRS and YFSETQ. The CDR3 nucleotides read TGCGCCAGCAGCTTGGGAGGCCAAGAGACCCAGTACTTC. Amino acids: CASSLGGQETQYF.

This chain connects TRBV7-9 to TRBJ2-1; 8 bases match TRBD2. The ends lost 7 bases at V and 2 bases at J; junction bases unmatched: 7. CDR1 is SEHNR, CDR2 FQNEAQ, per germline (reference sequence). The CDR3 is 15 residues long. DNA of the CDR3: TGTGCCAGCAAAAGCAGCGGGGGACCCTACAATGAGCAGTTCTTC. This sequence encodes CASKSSGGPYNEQFF. Full variable domain (missing parts from reference TRBV7-9 and TRBJ2-1): DTGVSQNPRHKITKRGQNVTFRCDPISEHNRLYWYRQTLGQGPEFLTYFQNEAQLEKSRLLSDRFSAERPKGSFSTLEIQRTEQGDSAMYLCASKSSGGPYNEQFFGPGTRLTVL.

The gene calls are TRBV7-8 and TRBJ2-1; 7 bases match TRBD1. In germline, CDR1 is SGHVS, CDR2 FQNEAQ. The junction had 20 bases not matched to a gene; V was cut back by 5 bases and J by 7 bases. This CDR3 is built from 18 residues. The CDR3 sequence: CASSTDRRARLYDNEQFF. The CDR3 region has the DNA TGTGCCAGCAGCACGGACAGGCGTGCGAGGCTCTATGATAATGAGCAGTTCTTC.

The chain couples TRBV6-5 to TRBJ2-3; TRBD1 matches at 10 bases. Germline assignment: CDR1 MNHEY and CDR2 SVGAGI. This CDR3 is built from 14 residues. Trimming cost V 6 bases and J 4 bases; bases outside gene matches: 4. In nucleotides, the CDR3 is TGTGCCAGCAGCCCGGGACAGGGGCCAGATACGCAGTATTTT. Translation gives CASSPGQGPDTQYF.

There are a few counts of this clone. This CDR3 reads CASSWTGVETQYF. CDR3 DNA sequence: TGTGCCAGCAGCTGGACAGGGGTGGAGACCCAGTACTTC. The rearrangement joins TRBV7-7 to TRBJ2-5; 9 bases are a match to TRBD1. Germline lookup yields CDR1 SSHAT and CDR2 FNYEAQ (reference sequence). The length of the CDR3 is 13 residues. The V segment lost 4 bases and the J segment 5 bases; nucleotides outside the gene matches: 2. Combining the CDR3 with reference TRBV7-7 and TRBJ2-5 gives the whole variable domain GAGVSQSPRYKVTKRGQDVTLRCDPISSHATLYWYQQALGQGPEFLTYFNYEAQPDKSGLPSDRFSAERPEGSISTLTIQRTEQRDSAMYRCASSWTGVETQYFGPGTRLLVL.

The rearrangement links TRBV10-2 to TRBJ1-5; 10 nucleotides agree with TRBD1. Germline trimming cut 1 base from V and 6 bases from J; bases unmatched to any gene: 6. CDR3 size: 16 residues. Germline CDR1 and CDR2: WSHSY and SAAADI. Here the CDR3 DNA reads TGCGCCAGCAGTGAGTGGACAGGGGGATTGAGTCAGCCCCAGCATTTT. It yields the protein CASSEWTGGLSQPQHF.

CDR3 region: CASSQDLGEEQFF. The CDR3 DNA sequence: TGTGCCAGCAGCCAAGATCTCGGGGAAGAGCAGTTCTTC. This sequence joins TRBV14 and TRBJ2-1; a possible D gene is TRBD2 (5 bases). The V and J ends lost 0 bases and 10 bases respectively, with 10 bases between them. Germline loops: CDR1 SGHDN, CDR2 FVKESK. The CDR3 loop spans 13 amino acids.

This chain joins TRBV7-2 and TRBJ2-5; the D gene is possibly TRBD1 (5 bases). This CDR3 is built from 14 residues. V lost 2 bases, J lost 3 bases, and 10 bases lay in between. The germline V gene encodes CDR1 SGHTA and CDR2 FQGNSA. The CDR3 here is CASSLQGREETQYF. The DNA for the CDR3 is TGTGCCAGCAGCTTACAGGGTCGGGAAGAGACCCAGTACTTC.

This clone was counted a single time. The chain links TRBV11-2 to TRBJ1-2; a weak D match, TRBD1 (6 bases). The germline V and J ends were trimmed by 0 bases and 7 bases, with 9 bases remaining between them. This CDR3 region has 13 residues. In germline, CDR1 is SGHAT, CDR2 FQNNGV. Here the CDR3 DNA reads TGTGCCAGCAGCTTAGACAGGGGACGTGGCTACACCTTC. Translating it yields CASSLDRGRGYTF.

This chain connects TRBV5-1 to TRBJ2-1; no definite D call. Germline V gene data show CDR1 as SGHRS and CDR2 as YFSETQ. The CDR3 totals 10 residues. V was pared by 1 base and J by 10 bases, with 3 bases between. Written as DNA, the CDR3 is TGCGCCAGCAGCTTGCGGGAGCAGTTCTTC. The encoded protein is CASSLREQFF.

The rearrangement joins TRBV6-2 or TRBV6-3 to TRBJ1-5, with D uncertain. Germline CDR1 and CDR2: MNHEY and SVGEGT. The CDR3 is made up of 15 amino acids. Trimming left V 1 base short and J 2 bases short, with 9 bases between. CDR3 nucleotides: TGTGCCAGCAGTTACTTCGACATCGGCAATCAGCCCCAGCATTTT. This translates into CASSYFDIGNQPQHF.

In nucleotides, the CDR3 is TGTGCCAGCTCACCACCATCCTGGGGGGACAATGAGCAGTTCTTC. It codes for CASSPPSWGDNEQFF. The chain couples TRBV18 to TRBJ2-1, with a weak D call TRBD2 (6 bases). This CDR3 contains 15 residues. The germline V and J ends were trimmed by 0 bases and 5 bases, with 11 bases remaining between them. CDR1 and CDR2 from the germline V gene are KGHSH and LQKENI.

This chain links TRBV10-3 with TRBJ2-7, with 9 bases aligning to TRBD2. Germline CDR1 ENHRY, CDR2 SYGVKD. The CDR3 consists of 16 residues. After removal of 0 bases from V and 0 bases from J, the junction contained 3 bases not matched to a gene. This CDR3 reads CAISESASGNSYEQYF. DNA for the CDR3: TGTGCCATCAGTGAGTCGGCTAGCGGGAACTCCTACGAGCAGTACTTC.

This chain joins TRBV11-2 and TRBJ2-3; 12 nucleotides agree with TRBD2. The CDR3 is 16 residues long. Germline trimming cut 4 bases from V and 2 bases from J; bases unmatched to any gene: 4. The germline V gene has CDR1 SGHAT and CDR2 FQNNGV. The DNA of the CDR3 is TGTGCCAGCAGCTCTAGCGGGAGGGCCTACACAGATACGCAGTATTTT. It yields the protein CASSSSGRAYTDTQYF.

The chain joins TRBV5-1 to TRBJ2-5, with TRBD2 identical over 7 bases. The CDR3 contains 14 residues. Per the germline V gene, CDR1 is SGHRS and CDR2 is YFSETQ. V lost 4 bases to trimming and J lost 3 bases; unmatched junction nucleotides: 6. The CDR3 region has the DNA TGCGCCAGCAGCGCCGGGGGGACGAAAGAGACCCAGTACTTC. It translates to CASSAGGTKETQYF.

The table lists this clone with a few counts. The rearrangement links TRBV5-4 to TRBJ1-3, with TRBD1 matching over 8 bases. V shed 2 bases, J shed 5 bases, and the junction held 3 bases outside the gene matches. The CDR3 is 14 residues long. Germline CDR1 reads SGHNT; CDR2 reads YYREEE (reference sequence). The CDR3 here is CASSFSGGRNTIYF. The CDR3 bases are TGTGCCAGCAGCTTTTCAGGGGGCCGAAACACCATATATTTT.

This clone was seen only a few times. J is TRBJ2-3 and V is TRBV14; 8 bases are a match to TRBD1. CDR1 is SGHDN, CDR2 FVKESK, per germline. V was pared by 2 bases and J by 5 bases, with 6 bases of the junction left unmatched. The CDR3 extends over 15 amino acids. CDR3 nucleotides: TGTGCCAGCAGCCAATCCAGGGGGCTGGAAGATACGCAGTATTTT. It translates to CASSQSRGLEDTQYF.

The chain uses TRBV29-1 and TRBJ2-1; possibly TRBD2 for D (6 bases). The germline V and J ends were trimmed by 7 bases and 3 bases, with 16 bases remaining between them. This CDR3 is 14 amino acids long. Germline CDR1 reads SQVTM; CDR2 reads ANQGSEA. The CDR3 region is CSAPSTRGYNEQFF. Written as DNA, the CDR3 is TGCAGCGCTCCGTCGACTAGGGGCTACAATGAGCAGTTCTTC.

This clone came up once. The V and J genes are TRBV11-3 and TRBJ2-3, with TRBD1 matching 7 bases. Germline lookup yields CDR1 SGHNT and CDR2 YENEEA. There are 16 residues in the CDR3. The trim removed 5 bases at V and 2 bases at J, leaving 10 bases unmatched. CDR3: CASSPTRQGYTDTQYF. CDR3 sequence (DNA): TGTGCCAGCAGCCCGACCCGACAGGGCTACACAGATACGCAGTATTTT. Complete variable domain (other parts from reference TRBV11-3 and TRBJ2-3): EAGVVQSPRYKIIEKKQPVAFWCNPISGHNTLYWYLQNLGQGPELLIRYENEEAVDDSQLPKDRFSAERLKGVDSTLKIQPAELGDSAVYLCASSPTRQGYTDTQYFGPGTRLTVL.

V is TRBV12-3 or TRBV12-4 and J is TRBJ1-5, with 8 bases lining up with TRBD1. The length of the CDR3 is 13 residues. V lost 6 bases to trimming and J lost 7 bases; unmatched junction nucleotides: 5. CDR3 coding DNA: TGTGCCAGCAGGCGGACAGGGACCCAGCCCCAGCATTTT. Translation: CASRRTGTQPQHF.

This chain connects TRBV5-1 to TRBJ2-1; D is perhaps TRBD1 (6 bases). The CDR3 has 14 residues. Deletions cut 2 bases from V and 6 bases from J, with 12 bases between. CDR1 and CDR2 from the germline V gene are SGHRS and YFSETQ. The chain's CDR3 is CASSFLLGGNEQFF. Written as DNA, the CDR3 is TGCGCCAGCAGCTTTCTACTAGGGGGCAATGAGCAGTTCTTC.

This CDR3 is CASTISGSSYEQYF. The CDR3 DNA reads as TGTGCCAGCACCATTTCGGGGAGCTCCTACGAGCAGTACTTC. The rearrangement links TRBV7-9 to TRBJ2-7; D is possibly TRBD2 (5 bases). V lost 7 bases and J lost 0, with 13 bases in between. The CDR3 runs 14 residues. Germline V gives CDR1 SEHNR, CDR2 FQNEAQ (reference sequence).

V gene TRBV19 combines with J gene TRBJ1-6, with 10 bases identical to TRBD1. The CDR3 is 14 amino acids. The V gene end was trimmed by 5 bases and the J gene end by 10 bases; junction bases not matched to a gene: 5. Per the germline V gene, CDR1 is LNHDA and CDR2 is SQIVND (reference sequence). CDR3 sequence (DNA): TGTGCCAGTAGTCTCCGGGACAGGGGATCACCCCTCCACTTT. This translates into CASSLRDRGSPLHF.

This chain links TRBV18 with TRBJ2-5; the match to TRBD1 covers 9 bases. The CDR3 has 14 amino acids. The V gene end was trimmed by 5 bases and the J gene end by 5 bases; junction bases not matched to a gene: 6. Per the germline V gene, CDR1 is KGHSH and CDR2 is LQKENI. The CDR3 loop reads CASSGTGGLETQYF. The CDR3 DNA follows: TGTGCCAGCTCAGGAACAGGGGGCTTGGAGACCCAGTACTTC.

The chain is built from TRBV4-3 and TRBJ2-5; possibly TRBD1 for D (6 bases). Germline V CDR1 and CDR2: LGHNA, YSLEER. The CDR3 totals 17 residues. V lost 0 bases to trimming and J lost 1 base, with 15 bases between them. CDR3 loop: CASSQDRQGTIQETQYF. CDR3 DNA: TGCGCCAGCAGCCAAGATCGCCAGGGGACCATCCAAGAGACCCAGTACTTC.

This clone has only one observation. CDR3 residues: CASSHTGAGVYEQYF. The DNA of the CDR3 is TGTGCCAGCAGCCACACTGGAGCGGGAGTCTACGAGCAGTACTTC. The chain links TRBV7-8 to TRBJ2-7; 8 positions agree with TRBD2. Germline lookup yields CDR1 SGHVS and CDR2 FQNEAQ. Losses at the gene ends were 5 bases for V and 3 bases for J; bases not matched to a gene: 9. CDR3 length equals 15 residues. The full variable domain, its missing parts supplied by reference TRBV7-8 and TRBJ2-7, is GAGVSQSPRYKVAKRGQDVALRCDPISGHVSLFWYQQALGQGPEFLTYFQNEAQLDKSGLPSDRFFAERPEGSVSTLKIQRTQQEDSAVYLCASSHTGAGVYEQYFGPGTRLTVT.

A note on this clone: Other nucleotide sequences in the sample specify the same CDR3. The chain carries TRBV7-9 and TRBJ1-5, with no clear D. In germline, CDR1 is SEHNR, CDR2 FQNEAQ (reference sequence). V dropped 3 bases and J dropped 5 bases, with 5 bases sitting between them. This CDR3 is built from 12 residues. CDR3 nucleotides: TGTGCCAGCAGCTTCGGGGATCAGCCCCAGCATTTT. Residues: CASSFGDQPQHF.

The chain links TRBV7-2 to TRBJ2-7; TRBD1 aligns across 8 bases. Germline CDR1 and CDR2: SGHTA and FQGNSA. The ends lost 5 bases at V and 2 bases at J; junction bases unmatched: 11. This CDR3 has 16 amino acids. This CDR3 is CASSPRNHRGTYEQYF. In DNA, the CDR3 is TGTGCCAGCAGCCCTCGGAACCACAGGGGGACCTACGAGCAGTACTTC. The complete variable domain, with remaining parts taken from reference TRBV7-2 and TRBJ2-7, reads GAGVSQSPSNKVTEKGKDVELRCDPISGHTALYWYRQSLGQGLEFLIYFQGNSAPDKSGLPSDRFSAERTGGSVSTLTIQRTQQEDSAVYLCASSPRNHRGTYEQYFGPGTRLTVT.

V and J are TRBV7-9 and TRBJ2-3, with D maybe TRBD1 (5 bases). The germline gives CDR1 SEHNR, CDR2 FQNEAQ (reference sequence). V lost 7 bases and J 6 bases, leaving 11 bases between the germline ends. The CDR3 length is 12 residues. Here the CDR3 reads CASTQGWDTQYF. The CDR3 DNA follows: TGTGCCAGCACCCAGGGTTGGGATACGCAGTATTTT. The full variable domain, its missing parts supplied by reference TRBV7-9 and TRBJ2-3, is DTGVSQNPRHKITKRGQNVTFRCDPISEHNRLYWYRQTLGQGPEFLTYFQNEAQLEKSRLLSDRFSAERPKGSFSTLEIQRTEQGDSAMYLCASTQGWDTQYFGPGTRLTVL.